This T cell receptor (beta chain) was obtained from a study of blood T cell repertoires in COVID-19. The overall study: Samples of COVID-19 (acute and convalescent) were obtained from the United States, Italy and Spain.

V was pared by 1 base and J by 2 bases, with 12 bases between. Looked up from germline, CDR1 is LGHDT and CDR2 is YNNKEL (reference sequence). The CDR3 is 15 residues long. In the authors' workflow: Reference gene primer amplification yielded estimated nucleated cell counts. Repertoires were generated with immunoSEQ multiplex PCR, while TCRdb's copy carries only in-frame clones and drops some. The V and J calls and clone size are taken from that table; D and trimming were inferred from the DNA. The sample holds under 200,000 clones, over 70% seen once. Self-reported history from a screening survey and questionnaire set each donor's cohort.

The genes are TRBV3-1 (or the pseudogene TRBV3-2) and TRBJ2-7; perhaps TRBD1 as D (6 bases). This clonotype was sampled from a woman in her forties or fifties in a cohort exposed to, infected with or recovered from COVID-19 (not recorded which). Sequencing input: PBMCs or T cells enriched from blood (not recorded which). CDR3 DNA sequence: TGTGCCAGCAGCCAAGTAACAGGGCCTACCTACGAGCAGTACTTC. Amino acid sequence: CASSQVTGPTYEQYF.